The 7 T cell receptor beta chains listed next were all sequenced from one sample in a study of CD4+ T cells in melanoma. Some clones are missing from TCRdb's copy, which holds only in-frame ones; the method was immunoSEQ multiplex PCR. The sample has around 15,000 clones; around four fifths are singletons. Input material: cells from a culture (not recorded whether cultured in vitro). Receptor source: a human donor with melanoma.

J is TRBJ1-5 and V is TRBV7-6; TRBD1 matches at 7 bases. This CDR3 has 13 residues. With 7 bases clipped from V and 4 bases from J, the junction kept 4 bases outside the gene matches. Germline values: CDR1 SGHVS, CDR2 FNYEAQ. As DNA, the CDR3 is TGTGCCAGCACCACAGGGGTGAATCAGCCCCAGCATTTT. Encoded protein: CASTTGVNQPQHF.

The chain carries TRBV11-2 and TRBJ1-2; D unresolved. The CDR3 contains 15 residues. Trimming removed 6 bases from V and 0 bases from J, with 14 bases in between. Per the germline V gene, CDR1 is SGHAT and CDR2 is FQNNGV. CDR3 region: CASRQTGTTNYGYTF. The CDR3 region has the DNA TGTGCCAGCAGGCAAACGGGAACAACTAACTATGGCTACACCTTC.

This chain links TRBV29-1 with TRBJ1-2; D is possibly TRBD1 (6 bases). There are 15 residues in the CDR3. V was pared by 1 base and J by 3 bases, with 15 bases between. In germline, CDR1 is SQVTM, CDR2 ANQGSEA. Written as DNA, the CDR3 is TGCAGCGTTGAAGGGGAATCTCGACAGGACTATGGCTACACCTTC. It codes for CSVEGESRQDYGYTF. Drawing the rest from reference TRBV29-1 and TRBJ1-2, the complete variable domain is SAVISQKPSRDICQRGTSLTIQCQVDSQVTMMFWYRQQPGQSLTLIATANQGSEATYESGFVIDKFPISRPNLTFSTLTVSNMSPEDSSIYLCSVEGESRQDYGYTFGSGTRLTVV.

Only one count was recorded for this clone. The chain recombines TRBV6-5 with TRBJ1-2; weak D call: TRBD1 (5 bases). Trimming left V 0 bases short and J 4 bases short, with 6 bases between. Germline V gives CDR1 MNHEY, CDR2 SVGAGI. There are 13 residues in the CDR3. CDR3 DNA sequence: TGTGCCAGCAGTTACTCGGGGCTCTATGGCTACACCTTC. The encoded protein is CASSYSGLYGYTF.

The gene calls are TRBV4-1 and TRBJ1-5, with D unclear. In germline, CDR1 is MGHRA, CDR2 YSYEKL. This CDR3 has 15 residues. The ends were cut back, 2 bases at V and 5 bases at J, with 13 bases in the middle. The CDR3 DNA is TGCGCCAGCAGCCAATATTGGACGATAGATCAGCCCCAGCATTTT. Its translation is CASSQYWTIDQPQHF.

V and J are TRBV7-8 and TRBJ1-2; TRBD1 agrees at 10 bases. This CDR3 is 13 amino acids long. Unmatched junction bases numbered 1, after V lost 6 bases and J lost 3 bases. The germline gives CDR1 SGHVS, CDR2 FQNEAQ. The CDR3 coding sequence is TGTGCCAGCAGAGGGACAGGGGACTATGGCTACACCTTC. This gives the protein CASRGTGDYGYTF.

The CDR3 reads CASSFNYEQYF. The DNA for the CDR3 is TGTGCCAGCAGCTTTAACTACGAGCAGTACTTC. The V call is TRBV7-9, the J call TRBJ2-7; D ambiguous. The CDR3 totals 11 residues. V was trimmed by 3 bases and J by 3 bases, leaving 3 bases between them. Looked up from germline, CDR1 is SEHNR and CDR2 is FQNEAQ (reference sequence).